This T cell receptor beta chain derives from a study of cytomegalovirus exposure and HLA in healthy donors. Turning to the study itself: There were 350 to 450 genotyped donors. Of these, 81% fell in the genetic ancestry cluster associated with self-reported Caucasian donors.

Researchers ran the PCR with 60 Vbeta and 13 Jbeta primers. Authors' analysis steps: In a later analysis, some 10 million of some 80 million unique beta chains occurred in at least two donors. Only in-frame clones appear in the TCRdb table, and some are missing; sequencing was by immunoSEQ multiplex PCR. V, J and clone size are those of that table, while D and trimming were read from the DNA. Of some 160,000 clones in the sample, roughly four fifths were seen once. The study's findings and limits: TCR beta V- and J-gene trimming was later associated with a missense DCLRE1C variant. Accurate prediction of HLA-A and HLA-B alleles (for most subjects) was reportedly achieved from TCR beta sequences.

A word on this clone: Antigen unknown.

The length of the CDR3 is 15 residues. Germline CDR1 is GTSNPN and CDR2 is SVGIG (reference sequence). Between the trimmed V and J ends, which lost 0 bases and 1 base, there was a span of 12 bases. This clonotype originated in a woman in her forties or fifties in good health and CMV-seronegative. V gene TRBV30 combines with J gene TRBJ1-1; D not resolved. Sequenced material: PBMCs. The CDR3 nucleotides read TGTGCCTGGAGTGTACGCGGCATGTCGAACACTGAAGCTTTCTTT. Translated: CAWSVRGMSNTEAFF.